The 25 T cell receptor beta chains below come from one sample, sequenced in a study of T cell repertoires in cytomegalovirus infection. TCRdb used MiXCR to reprocess the reads, holding one entry per CDR3 protein. The sample has 150,000 to 200,000 distinct CDR3 sequences; more than 9% are singletons. Source material: PBMCs. The receptors derive from a human donor in good health (CMV status not recorded). Some clones in this sample may be carry-over from other donors' samples.

This clonotype was observed at least ten times. The chain joins TRBV4-2 to TRBJ1-1; TRBD1 is a possible D gene (6 bases). The CDR3 consists of 17 residues. The V end was cut by 1 base, the J end by 3 bases, with 18 bases between. Germline V gene sequence: CDR1 LGHNA, CDR2 YNFKEQ. The CDR3 reads CASSQGPRGVQDTEAFF. CDR3 DNA sequence: TGTGCCAGCAGCCAAGGTCCCAGGGGCGTTCAGGACACTGAAGCTTTCTTT.

On this clonotype: Germline is not matched at one junction end, which may reflect a read error. This chain uses TRBV20-1 with TRBJ2-2; either TRBD1 or TRBD2 may fit D (5 bases each). Germline loops: CDR1 DFQATT, CDR2 SNEGSKA (reference sequence). The CDR3 has 14 amino acids. The CDR3 protein is CSARSGAEPGELIF. The CDR3 nucleotides read TGCAGTGCTCGCTCCGGGGCCGAGCCCGGGGAGCTGATTTTT.

The chain employs TRBV5-4 and TRBJ2-1; 7 nucleotides match TRBD2. Germline trimming cut 3 bases from V and 8 bases from J; bases unmatched to any gene: 8. CDR1 SGHNT and CDR2 YYREEE come from the germline V gene (reference sequence). The CDR3 covers 14 residues. The CDR3 DNA follows: TGTGCCAGCAGCTATCCAGGCGGGAGTGATGAGCAGTTCTTC. Translating it yields CASSYPGGSDEQFF. Full variable domain (missing parts from reference TRBV5-4 and TRBJ2-1): ETGVTQSPTHLIKTRGQQVTLRCSSQSGHNTVSWYQQALGQGPQFIFQYYREEENGRGNFPPRFSGLQFPNYSSELNVNALELDDSALYLCASSYPGGSDEQFFGPGTRLTVL.

This clonotype has ten or more counts. This chain uses TRBV7-2 with TRBJ2-2; weak D call: TRBD2 (5 bases). The germline gives CDR1 SGHTA, CDR2 FQGNSA. The CDR3 length is 13 residues. V was cut by 4 bases and J by 6 bases, with 9 bases left in between. CDR3 region: CASSSGVAGELFF. The CDR3, as DNA: TGTGCCAGCAGCTCCGGGGTGGCCGGGGAGCTGTTTTTT.

This clonotype was counted ten times or more. The J gene is TRBJ2-3, the V gene TRBV6-1; 7 nucleotides agree with TRBD2. V was clipped by 6 bases and J by 2 bases; unmatched bases: 8. The CDR3 length is 15 residues. In germline, CDR1 is MNHNS, CDR2 SASEGT. DNA of the CDR3: TGTGCCAGCAGCTTTCTAGCGGAAATCACAGATACGCAGTATTTT. As protein: CASSFLAEITDTQYF.

This chain uses TRBV20-1 with TRBJ2-1; D might be TRBD2 (6 bases). The germline V gene has CDR1 DFQATT and CDR2 SNEGSKA (reference sequence). Trimming removed 6 bases at V and 6 bases at J, with 21 bases between. The CDR3 length is 15 residues. In DNA form, the CDR3 reads TGCAGTGCCCAAACCCTAGCGAGGAACCCCAATGAGCAGTTCTTC. This sequence encodes CSAQTLARNPNEQFF.

The table lists this clonotype with a count of one. The chain combines TRBV19 with TRBJ1-5; D not resolved. Trimming cost V 9 bases and J 3 bases, with 12 bases left between them. The germline V gene encodes CDR1 LNHDA and CDR2 SQIVND (reference sequence). The CDR3 covers 13 residues. Written as DNA, the CDR3 is TGTGCCAGCAAAACTCGCTACAATCAGCCCCAGCATTTT. Its protein product is CASKTRYNQPQHF. The full variable domain, with the rest looked up from reference TRBV19 and TRBJ1-5, is DGGITQSPKYLFRKEGQNVTLSCEQNLNHDAMYWYRQDPGQGLRLIYYSQIVNDFQKGDIAEGYSVSREKKESFPLTVTSAQKNPTAFYLCASKTRYNQPQHFGDGTRLSIL.

This chain joins TRBV28 and TRBJ1-1, with TRBD1 identical over 9 bases. The V and J ends lost 5 bases and 5 bases, in that order; junction bases with no gene match: 3. This CDR3 has 13 residues. Germline V lookup: CDR1 MDHEN, CDR2 SYDVKM. CDR3 region: CASSEQGATEAFF. CDR3 in DNA: TGTGCCAGCAGTGAACAGGGGGCGACTGAAGCTTTCTTT.

This clonotype came up many times. This sequence joins TRBV10-3 and TRBJ2-6, with 8 bases identical to TRBD1. The J segment lost 2 bases and the V segment lost 4 bases, leaving 16 bases of the junction unmatched. The CDR3 runs to 20 residues. In germline, CDR1 is ENHRY, CDR2 SYGVKD. The CDR3 DNA reads as TGTGCCATCAGTGCGTGGAAAAAGGGACAGGCGGGGCCTGGGGCCAACGTCCTGACTTTC. Its translation: CAISAWKKGQAGPGANVLTF.

This clonotype was recorded many times. The chain is built from TRBV11-2 and TRBJ1-4; 7 positions agree with TRBD1. This CDR3 region has 15 residues. J was trimmed by 7 bases and V by 6 bases; bases with no gene match: 11. Germline-derived CDR1 and CDR2 are SGHAT and FQNNGV. The CDR3 protein is CASSAFRGQTEKLFF. In DNA form, the CDR3 reads TGTGCCAGCAGTGCTTTTAGGGGACAGACTGAAAAACTGTTTTTT.

The chain links TRBV2 to TRBJ2-7; 9 bases are shared with TRBD2. Germline lookup yields CDR1 SNHLY and CDR2 FYNNEI. The V and J ends lost 2 bases and 7 bases, in that order; junction bases with no gene match: 6. This CDR3 spans 14 amino acids. CDR3: CASSEPALAGEQYF. CDR3 in DNA: TGTGCCAGCAGTGAACCGGCTCTAGCGGGGGAGCAGTACTTC.

This clonotype has ten or more counts. This rearrangement joins TRBV7-2 to TRBJ1-5; 7 nucleotides agree with TRBD1. This CDR3 contains 15 residues. V shed 5 bases and J 2 bases; nucleotides not matched to a gene: 6. The germline gives CDR1 SGHTA, CDR2 FQGNSA. The CDR3 loop is CASSIRTGRNQPQHF. DNA of the CDR3: TGTGCCAGCAGCATAAGGACAGGACGCAATCAGCCCCAGCATTTT.

The rearrangement links TRBV5-6 to TRBJ1-5, with D unresolved. In germline, CDR1 is SGHDT, CDR2 YYEEEE. CDR3 length: 15 amino acids. V was clipped by 3 bases and J by 4 bases, with 14 bases between them. In DNA form, the CDR3 reads TGTGCCAGCAGCTCGAGAAGGGCGGGGAATCAGCCCCAGCATTTT. Translated, it gives CASSSRRAGNQPQHF.

This clonotype was picked up many times. The V gene is TRBV5-6, the J gene TRBJ2-5, with D possibly being TRBD2 (6 bases). The CDR3 loop spans 14 amino acids. V was pared by 3 bases and J by 4 bases, with 13 bases between. CDR1 is SGHDT and CDR2 is YYEEEE in the germline V gene. This CDR3 reads CASSSWGVPETQYF. For the CDR3, the DNA is TGTGCCAGCAGCTCTTGGGGGGTCCCAGAGACCCAGTACTTC.

This clonotype was seen ten or more times. The rearrangement links TRBV28 to TRBJ2-7, with D possibly being TRBD1 (6 bases). CDR1 is MDHEN, CDR2 SYDVKM, per germline. Trimming took 3 bases from V and 5 from J, leaving 11 bases between them. The CDR3 is 13 amino acids. This CDR3 is CASSFRGTHEQYF. As DNA, the CDR3 is TGTGCCAGCAGTTTTAGGGGGACCCACGAGCAGTACTTC.

This clonotype came up many times. The gene calls are TRBV11-3 and TRBJ2-5, with D uncertain. CDR3 length: 12 residues. Germline CDR1 reads SGHNT; CDR2 reads YENEEA. Trimming took 0 bases from V and 5 from J, leaving 4 bases between them. DNA of the CDR3: TGTGCCAGCAGCTTAGATTCTGAGACCCAGTACTTC. This encodes CASSLDSETQYF.

Concerning this clonotype itself: Germline is not matched at one junction end, which may reflect a read error. The chain uses TRBV5-3 and TRBJ1-1; D gene uncertain. TRBV5-3 is reported as an ORF; its role is uncertain. The CDR3 is made up of 14 amino acids. The CDR3 DNA reads as TGTGCCAGCAGCTTGACCGGCACGACGGCGGAAGCTTTCTTT. Protein: CASSLTGTTAEAFF.

In its sample, this clonotype was seen many times. This chain links TRBV12-3 or TRBV12-4 with TRBJ1-1, with a weak D call TRBD1 (5 bases). Between the trimmed V and J ends, which lost 6 bases and 8 bases, there was a span of 13 bases. The CDR3 contains 12 residues. The CDR3 nucleotides read TGTGCCAGCAGGGAAAGGGGCCCCGAAGCTTTCTTT. It codes for CASRERGPEAFF.

This clonotype appeared a few times. The chain employs TRBV28 and TRBJ1-2, with D tentatively TRBD1 (5 bases). Germline V gene data show CDR1 as MDHEN and CDR2 as SYDVKM. V was trimmed by 5 bases and J by 2 bases, leaving 12 bases between them. The CDR3 is made up of 14 amino acids. CDR3 nucleotide sequence: TGTGCCAGCAGTAAGCAGGGTCAAAACTATGGCTACACCTTC. This gives the protein CASSKQGQNYGYTF.

This clonotype was seen many times. The chain has TRBV7-8 and TRBJ1-2, with D uncertain. The CDR3 loop spans 16 amino acids. CDR1 and CDR2 (germline): SGHVS, FQNEAQ. The V and J ends lost 1 base and 6 bases respectively, with 18 bases between them. The CDR3 coding sequence is TGTGCCAGCAGCTTAGGGGCCAGGAGGAAAGGGAATGGCTACACCTTC. It codes for CASSLGARRKGNGYTF.

J is TRBJ1-1 and V is TRBV19; D is perhaps TRBD1 (6 bases). The CDR3 covers 16 residues. V was trimmed by 1 base and J by 5 bases, leaving 17 bases between them. CDR1 is LNHDA and CDR2 is SQIVND in the germline V gene (reference sequence). CDR3 protein: CASSIAGGRGRTEAFF. For the CDR3, the DNA is TGTGCCAGTAGTATAGCGGGCGGCAGGGGTCGGACTGAAGCTTTCTTT.

This clonotype was seen ten or more times. The V call is TRBV11-2, the J call TRBJ2-2; 12 positions agree with TRBD2. The germline CDR1 and CDR2 sequences are SGHAT and FQNNGV. The CDR3 runs 15 residues. V was pared by 4 bases and J by 5 bases, with 2 bases of the junction left unmatched. CDR3 bases: TGTGCCAGCAGCTCTAGCGGGAGGGCTACCGGGGAGCTGTTTTTT. Its protein product is CASSSSGRATGELFF.

The gene calls are TRBV28 and TRBJ1-1; perhaps TRBD1 as D (6 bases). The CDR3 is 14 amino acids. Germline CDR1 reads MDHEN; CDR2 reads SYDVKM. With 7 bases removed from V and 1 base from J, the gap between germline ends came to 13 bases. For the CDR3, the DNA is TGTGCCAGCATTCTAACAGGGACGAACACTGAAGCTTTCTTT. As protein: CASILTGTNTEAFF. The whole variable domain, filled in from reference TRBV28 and TRBJ1-1, reads DVKVTQSSRYLVKRTGEKVFLECVQDMDHENMFWYRQDPGLGLRLIYFSYDVKMKEKGDIPEGYSVSREKKERFSLILESASTNQTSMYLCASILTGTNTEAFFGQGTRLTVV.

This chain joins TRBV29-1 and TRBJ2-7; a possible D gene is TRBD2 (5 bases). Germline values: CDR1 SQVTM, CDR2 ANQGSEA. The CDR3 is made up of 13 amino acids. With 4 bases removed from V and 7 bases from J, the gap between germline ends came to 17 bases. CDR3 loop: CSVAVADEGEQYF. For the CDR3, the DNA is TGCAGCGTTGCGGTAGCTGATGAGGGAGAGCAGTACTTC.

The chain joins TRBV14 to TRBJ2-7; 9 bases align to TRBD1. The CDR3 is made up of 16 amino acids. The V segment lost 4 bases and the J segment 7 bases; nucleotides outside the gene matches: 14. CDR1 and CDR2 (germline): SGHDN, FVKESK. The CDR3 is CASSPTMGQGIGEQYF. DNA of the CDR3: TGTGCCAGCAGCCCGACCATGGGACAGGGCATAGGGGAGCAGTACTTC.